These 26 T cell receptor beta chains originate from one sample sequenced in a study of T cell responses to AZD1222 COVID-19 vaccine. Sequenced by immunoSEQ multiplex PCR; TCRdb stores in-frame clones only, minus some. This sample has 120,000 or so clones, with around 90% found just once. Here the sequenced sample was peripheral blood, taken 28 days after the second dose of the MenACWY control vaccine. Receptors originate from an adult who received the MenACWY meningococcal vaccine as a control.

The genes are TRBV12-3 or TRBV12-4 and TRBJ1-2; a possible D gene is TRBD1 (6 bases). Between the trimmed V and J ends, which lost 7 bases and 6 bases, there was a span of 15 bases. The CDR3 runs 13 residues. The CDR3 bases are TGTGCCAGCAATACAGGGAGTACGAATGGCTACACCTTC. Its protein product is CASNTGSTNGYTF.

The V gene is TRBV7-9, the J gene TRBJ1-4; D is unclear. The germline gives CDR1 SEHNR, CDR2 FQNEAQ (reference sequence). Trimming took off 3 bases at V and 0 bases at J, with 11 bases between the two ends. The CDR3 consists of 16 residues. CDR3 residues: CASSLTYSATNEKLFF. The CDR3 nucleotides are TGTGCCAGCAGCTTGACCTACAGCGCAACTAATGAAAAACTGTTTTTT.

The chain uses TRBV5-4 and TRBJ2-7; D call uncertain. The V end was cut by 4 bases, the J end by 2 bases, with 13 bases between. The CDR3 sequence is 14 residues long. The germline gives CDR1 SGHNT, CDR2 YYREEE (reference sequence). In DNA, the CDR3 is TGTGCCAGCAGCCCCCATGGCGCCACCTACGAGCAGTACTTC. Translating it yields CASSPHGATYEQYF. Full variable domain (outside the CDR3, taken from reference TRBV5-4 and TRBJ2-7): ETGVTQSPTHLIKTRGQQVTLRCSSQSGHNTVSWYQQALGQGPQFIFQYYREEENGRGNFPPRFSGLQFPNYSSELNVNALELDDSALYLCASSPHGATYEQYFGPGTRLTVT.

The rearrangement links TRBV9 to TRBJ2-7, with D perhaps TRBD1 (10 bases). Deletions cut 0 bases from V and 4 bases from J, with 41 bases between. The CDR3 runs 24 residues. CDR1 and CDR2 from the germline V gene are SGDLS and YYNGEE. Here the CDR3 DNA reads TGTGCCAGCAGCGTAGGAGGTTCGGGCGACAGGGGGCAGTTTGGTAGCGGGAGTTTTTACGAGCAGTACTTC. Its translation is CASSVGGSGDRGQFGSGSFYEQYF.

V is TRBV12-3 or TRBV12-4 and J is TRBJ2-6; D ambiguous. CDR3 length equals 13 residues. Between the trimmed V and J ends, which lost 5 bases and 4 bases, there was a span of 6 bases. The CDR3 loop reads CASSIIGANVLTF. CDR3 coding DNA: TGTGCCAGCAGTATCATCGGGGCCAACGTCCTGACTTTC.

This clone was observed a single time. The chain uses TRBV2 and TRBJ1-2, with 9 nucleotides matching TRBD1. Germline V lookup: CDR1 SNHLY, CDR2 FYNNEI. V dropped 6 bases and J dropped 3; count of bases not matched to a gene: 5. This CDR3 has 14 residues. CDR3 protein: CASRAGQGYYGYTF. The CDR3 DNA is TGTGCCAGCAGAGCGGGACAGGGCTACTATGGCTACACCTTC.

The chain links TRBV4-2 to TRBJ2-6; a possible D gene is TRBD2 (6 bases). Deletions cut 0 bases from V and 6 bases from J, with 15 bases between. Germline CDR1 LGHNA, CDR2 YNFKEQ. The CDR3 contains 17 residues. The CDR3, as DNA: TGTGCCAGCAGCCAAGATCTGTCGGGAGAACTGGCCAACGTCCTGACTTTC. Residues: CASSQDLSGELANVLTF.

The chain joins TRBV3-1 (or the pseudogene TRBV3-2) to TRBJ2-7; perhaps TRBD1 as D (6 bases). The germline V and J ends were trimmed by 3 bases and 1 base, with 13 bases remaining between them. The CDR3 is 15 residues long. CDR1 is LGHDT, CDR2 YNNKEL, per germline (reference sequence). CDR3 DNA: TGTGCCAGCAGCCAGGGCAGGGGCCCTTCCTACGAGCAGTACTTC. Its protein product is CASSQGRGPSYEQYF.

CDR3 DNA: TGTGCCAGCAGCCAAGAATCGAGATTAGGGACTAGCGGGAGGAGGTATGAGACCCAGTACTTC. Translating gives CASSQESRLGTSGRRYETQYF. The V and J genes are TRBV3-1 (or the pseudogene TRBV3-2) and TRBJ2-5, with TRBD2 matching 15 bases. Germline V gene sequence: CDR1 LGHDT, CDR2 YNNKEL (reference sequence). V trimming: 0 bases; J trimming: 5 bases; junction bases outside the gene matches: 16. This CDR3 is built from 21 residues.

This clone was counted a single time. The CDR3 loop is CASSLLGATDTQYF. CDR3 nucleotide sequence: TGTGCCAGCAGCTTACTAGGTGCGACAGATACGCAGTATTTT. The gene calls are TRBV7-7 and TRBJ2-3; D remains ambiguous. Looked up from germline, CDR1 is SSHAT and CDR2 is FNYEAQ (reference sequence). The CDR3 is 14 residues long. V was cut by 2 bases and J by 3 bases, with 9 bases left in between.

CDR3 coding DNA: TGTGCCAGCAGCCTCAGGGACACTACCGGGGAGCTGTTTTTT. Protein: CASSLRDTTGELFF. This rearrangement joins TRBV3-1 (or the pseudogene TRBV3-2) to TRBJ2-2, with D maybe TRBD1 (6 bases). The CDR3 has 14 amino acids. CDR1 and CDR2 (germline): LGHDT, YNNKEL (reference sequence). V gave up 4 bases and J gave up 5 bases, with 11 bases separating them.

The V call is TRBV20-1, the J call TRBJ1-1; D gene ambiguous. The CDR3 loop spans 12 amino acids. Trimming took 3 bases from V and 4 from J, leaving 9 bases between them. The germline gives CDR1 DFQATT, CDR2 SNEGSKA (reference sequence). The CDR3 is CSASKEPTEAFF. CDR3 nucleotide sequence: TGCAGTGCTAGTAAGGAACCCACTGAAGCTTTCTTT.

This clone showed up just a few times. V gene TRBV5-1 combines with J gene TRBJ2-5, with 7 bases aligning to TRBD1. The ends lost 0 bases at V and 2 bases at J; junction bases unmatched: 7. The germline gives CDR1 SGHRS, CDR2 YFSETQ. The CDR3 has 16 amino acids. CDR3: CASSLGPTGAQETQYF. The CDR3 DNA is TGCGCCAGCAGCTTGGGCCCCACAGGGGCACAAGAGACCCAGTACTTC.

The chain combines TRBV4-2 with TRBJ2-3, with TRBD2 matching 11 bases. Germline loops: CDR1 LGHNA, CDR2 YNFKEQ. J gave up 6 bases and V 4 bases, and 12 bases lay outside the gene matches. The CDR3 runs to 17 residues. The CDR3 DNA reads TGTGCCAGCAGCCCACACCAGACTAGCGGGGTCCAGGATACGCAGTATTTT. Translated, it gives CASSPHQTSGVQDTQYF.

The chain couples TRBV21-1 to TRBJ1-6; whether TRBD1, the table's D call, matches the DNA was not checked. TRBV21-1 is labeled a pseudogene. CDR3 size: 15 residues. The CDR3 reads CASSKETGGNSPLHF. CDR3 in DNA: TGTGCCAGCAGCAAAGAAACAGGTGGGAATTCACCCCTCCACTTT.

V usage is TRBV5-1 and J usage is TRBJ1-6; D unclear. Trimming pared 0 bases from V and 7 bases from J, leaving 11 bases between. The CDR3 is 15 residues long. The germline CDR1 and CDR2 sequences are SGHRS and YFSETQ. The CDR3, as DNA: TGCGCCAGCAGCTTGGACCCCACTAACAATTCACCCCTCCACTTT. Translating gives CASSLDPTNNSPLHF.

The rearrangement joins TRBV6-4 to TRBJ1-1; D unresolved. Trimming stripped 8 bases from V and 4 bases from J, with 14 bases between. The CDR3 consists of 13 residues. Germline V CDR1 and CDR2: MRHNA, SNTAGT. The CDR3 loop is CASSDRLGTEAFF. CDR3 nucleotide sequence: TGTGCCAGCTCCGACCGACTGGGCACTGAAGCTTTCTTT.

The chain joins TRBV24-1 to TRBJ2-3, with 7 nucleotides matching TRBD1. Germline CDR1 and CDR2: KGHDR and SFDVKD. The CDR3 consists of 16 residues. V gave up 5 bases and J gave up 6 bases; unmatched junction bases: 13. Here the CDR3 reads CATSATGTAWADTQYF. In nucleotides, the CDR3 is TGTGCCACCAGTGCCACCGGGACAGCCTGGGCGGATACGCAGTATTTT.

V and J are TRBV19 and TRBJ1-5; 10 bases line up with TRBD1. This CDR3 region has 18 residues. CDR1 is LNHDA and CDR2 is SQIVND in the germline V gene (reference sequence). Germline trimming cut 4 bases from V and 6 bases from J; bases unmatched to any gene: 15. This chain's CDR3 is CASSRPGQGGVFRQPQHF. In nucleotides, the CDR3 is TGTGCCAGTAGTAGGCCCGGACAGGGGGGCGTGTTTCGTCAGCCCCAGCATTTT.

V gene TRBV10-3 combines with J gene TRBJ2-3; 9 bases agree with TRBD1. The CDR3 has 14 residues. Germline V gene data show CDR1 as ENHRY and CDR2 as SYGVKD. V lost 5 bases to trimming and J lost 4 bases; unmatched junction nucleotides: 4. The CDR3 protein is CAISFTGGPDTQYF. CDR3 sequence (DNA): TGTGCCATCAGTTTTACAGGGGGCCCAGATACGCAGTATTTT.

The V call is TRBV28, the J call TRBJ2-7; TRBD1 is a possible D gene (6 bases). Germline assignment: CDR1 MDHEN and CDR2 SYDVKM. The V gene lost 3 bases and the J gene lost 1 base, with 10 bases spanning the gap. This CDR3 is 14 amino acids long. CDR3 nucleotides: TGTGCCAGCAGTTTCCCAGGGGAGTCCTACGAGCAGTACTTC. Translated: CASSFPGESYEQYF.

The chain has TRBV29-1 and TRBJ2-7; D could derive from TRBD1 or TRBD2 (6 bases each). Trimming left V 3 bases short and J 7 bases short, with 10 bases between. The CDR3 totals 11 residues. CDR1 and CDR2 (germline): SQVTM, ANQGSEA. CDR3 bases: TGCAGCGTTGAGGGGGCGGGGGAGCAGTACTTC. This codes for CSVEGAGEQYF.

V and J are TRBV15 and TRBJ2-7; perhaps TRBD1 as D (5 bases). Germline assignment: CDR1 LNHNV and CDR2 YYDKDF (reference sequence). CDR3 length: 14 residues. The V gene lost 3 bases and the J gene lost 2 bases, with 11 bases spanning the gap. CDR3 DNA: TGTGCCACCAGCAGGGAACAGGCCGCCTACGAGCAGTACTTC. This gives the protein CATSREQAAYEQYF.

The chain is built from TRBV30 and TRBJ1-2; D is unresolved. Deletions cut 0 bases from V and 3 bases from J, with 11 bases between. This CDR3 spans 14 amino acids. Germline values: CDR1 GTSNPN, CDR2 SVGIG (reference sequence). The CDR3 DNA is TGTGCCTGGAGTGTACTCTTGGGAGACTATGGCTACACCTTC. Its translation: CAWSVLLGDYGYTF.

This clone showed up just once. This same CDR3 is encoded by further DNA sequences in the sample. The J gene is TRBJ2-7, the V gene TRBV18; 10 nucleotides line up with TRBD1. This CDR3 region has 15 residues. With V trimmed by 3 bases and J by 4 bases, 6 bases remained unmatched. Germline V gene data show CDR1 as KGHSH and CDR2 as LQKENI. The CDR3 DNA sequence: TGTGCCAGCTCACCGCCGGGACAGGGGAGTTACGAGCAGTACTTC. Translating gives CASSPPGQGSYEQYF.

This chain uses TRBV18 with TRBJ2-3; 9 bases align to TRBD1. The CDR3 runs 16 residues. Germline CDR1 and CDR2: KGHSH and LQKENI. Germline trimming cut 2 bases from V and 6 bases from J; bases unmatched to any gene: 9. CDR3 protein: CASSPGGTGLWDTQYF. CDR3 nucleotides: TGTGCCAGCTCACCAGGCGGGACAGGGCTTTGGGATACGCAGTATTTT.